The sample holds a few counts of the clone carrying this T cell receptor beta chain. This record belongs to a study of Graves' ophthalmopathy and Graves' hyperthyroidism. The germline CDR1 and CDR2 sequences are MNHEY and SVGEGT. The CDR3 contains 13 residues. V lost 2 bases and J lost 6, with 9 bases in between. CDR3 regions of TCR beta were amplified from RNA transcripts. The library came from an HTBI-primed first-round RT-PCR and a second-round multiplex PCR. TCRdb reprocessed the multiplex PCR reads via MiXCR and lists one record per CDR3 protein. The sample shows about 390,000 distinct CDR3 sequences, about 18% of them seen only once.

This clonotype was obtained from an adult woman with stable Graves' hyperthyroidism. Sequencing was performed on peripheral blood. The rearrangement uses TRBV6-2 or TRBV6-3 and TRBJ2-3; possibly TRBD2 for D (6 bases). The CDR3 DNA reads as TGTGCCAGCAGTTACGTGGGAGGCGATACGCAGTATTTT. Protein product: CASSYVGGDTQYF.